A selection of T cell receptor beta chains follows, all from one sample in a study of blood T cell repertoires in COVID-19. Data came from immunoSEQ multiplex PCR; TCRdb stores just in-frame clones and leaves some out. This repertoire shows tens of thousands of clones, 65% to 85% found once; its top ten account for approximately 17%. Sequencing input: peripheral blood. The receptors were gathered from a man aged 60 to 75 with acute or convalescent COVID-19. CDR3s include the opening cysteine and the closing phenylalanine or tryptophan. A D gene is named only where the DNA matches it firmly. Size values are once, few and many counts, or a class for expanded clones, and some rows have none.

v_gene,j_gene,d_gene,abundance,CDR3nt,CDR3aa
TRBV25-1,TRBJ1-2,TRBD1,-,TGTGCCAGCAGTGAACCCGGGACAGGGAACTATGGCTACACCTTC,CASSEPGTGNYGYTF
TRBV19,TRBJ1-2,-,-,TGTGCCAGTAAGGGGAACGACTATGGCTACACCTTC,CASKGNDYGYTF
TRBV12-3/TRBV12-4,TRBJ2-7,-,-,TGTGCCAGCAGCCCGGGACTTATCTACGAGCAGTACTTC,CASSPGLIYEQYF
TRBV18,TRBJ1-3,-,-,TGTGCCAGCTCACCTCAAGATCCGAGCTCTGGAAACACCATATATTTT,CASSPQDPSSGNTIYF
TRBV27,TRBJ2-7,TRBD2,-,TGTGCCAGCAGGCAGAGCGGGGTGTCCTACGAGCAGTACTTC,CASRQSGVSYEQYF
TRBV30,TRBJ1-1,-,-,TGTGCCTGGGGACAAATGAACACTGAAGCTTTCTTT,CAWGQMNTEAFF
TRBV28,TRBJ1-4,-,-,TGTGCCAGCAGTTTACCTCAGGGTTCGGAAAAACTGTTTTTT,CASSLPQGSEKLFF
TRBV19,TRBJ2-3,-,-,TGTGCCAGTAGTATAGGGAGCCCCACAGATACGCAGTATTTT,CASSIGSPTDTQYF
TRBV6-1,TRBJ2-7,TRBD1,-,TGTGCCAGCAGTGAATTTCAGGACAGGGTTTACGAGCAGTACTTC,CASSEFQDRVYEQYF
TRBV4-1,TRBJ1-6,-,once,TGCGCCAGCAGCCATGGGTTCGGGGGGGTAAATTCACCCCTCCACTTT,CASSHGFGGVNSPLHF
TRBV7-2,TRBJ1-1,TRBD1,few,TGTGCCAGCAGCTCAAGACAGGGGCTCACTGAAGCTTTCTTT,CASSSRQGLTEAFF
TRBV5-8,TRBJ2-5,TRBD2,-,TGTGCCAGCAGCCCGCGCCCACTAGCGGGGGGCCTAGGAGAGACCCAGTACTTC,CASSPRPLAGGLGETQYF
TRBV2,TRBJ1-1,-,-,TGTGCCAGCAAACAGACAGGCGCCGAGGGGGAAGCTTTCTTT,CASKQTGAEGEAFF
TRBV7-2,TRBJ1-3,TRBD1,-,TGTGCCAGCAGCTTCGACAGGGGAACCGGAAACACCATATATTTT,CASSFDRGTGNTIYF
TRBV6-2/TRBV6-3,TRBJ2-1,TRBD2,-,TGTGCCAGCAGTTACTCGGAGACTAGCGGGGGGGCGGGCTCCTACAATGAGCAGTTCTTC,CASSYSETSGGAGSYNEQFF
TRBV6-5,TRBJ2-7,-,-,TGTGCCAGCAGTTCGGGGGTCCGGCACGAGCAGTACTTC,CASSSGVRHEQYF
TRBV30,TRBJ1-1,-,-,TGTGCCTGGAATTTGGGACAAATGAACACTGAAGCTTTCTTT,CAWNLGQMNTEAFF
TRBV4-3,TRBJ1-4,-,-,TGCGCCAGCAGCCAAGATATTGGCAAGTCGGGTAGTGAAAAACTGTTTTTT,CASSQDIGKSGSEKLFF
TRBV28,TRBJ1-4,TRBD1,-,TGTGCCACCAACAGGGGCAGTGCAACTAATGAAAAACTGTTTTTT,CATNRGSATNEKLFF
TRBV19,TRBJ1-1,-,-,TGTGCCAGTAGTACCCGACAGGTAATGAACACTGAAGCTTTCTTT,CASSTRQVMNTEAFF
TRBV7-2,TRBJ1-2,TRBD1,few,TGTGCCAGCAGCGCACGCCAGGGGGCCGTCTATGGCTACACCTTC,CASSARQGAVYGYTF
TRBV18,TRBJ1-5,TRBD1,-,TGTGCCAGCTCACCAATGGACAGGGCTCAGCCCCAGCATTTT,CASSPMDRAQPQHF
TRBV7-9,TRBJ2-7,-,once,TGTGCCAGCAGGCAAAACGAGGGAAATATCTACGAGCAGTACTTC,CASRQNEGNIYEQYF
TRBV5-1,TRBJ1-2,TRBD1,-,TGCGCCAGCACGACAGGGGGCGCGATAAACTATGGCTACACCTTC,CASTTGGAINYGYTF
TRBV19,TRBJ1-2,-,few,TGTGCCAGTAAGTTGGGGGCCACCCCCACTAGGGACTATGGCTACACCTTC,CASKLGATPTRDYGYTF
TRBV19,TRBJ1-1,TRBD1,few,TGTGCCAGTAGTAACGACAGGGATACTGCCCCTGCTTTCTTT,CASSNDRDTAPAFF
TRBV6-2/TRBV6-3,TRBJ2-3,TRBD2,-,TGTGCCAGCAGTTACGGGAGACTAGCAGCCTCCGTCCAGGCAGATACGCAGTATTTT,CASSYGRLAASVQADTQYF
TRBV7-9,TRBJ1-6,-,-,TGTGCCAGCACCCTTTCGGACAGTGTTCCCCTCCACTTT,CASTLSDSVPLHF
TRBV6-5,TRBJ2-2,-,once,TGTGCCAGCAAGGAGACTGGGAACACCGGGGAGCTGTTTTTT,CASKETGNTGELFF
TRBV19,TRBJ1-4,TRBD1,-,TGTGCCAGTAGTAGCTACAGGGGGCGAAAGGAAAAACTGTTTTTT,CASSSYRGRKEKLFF
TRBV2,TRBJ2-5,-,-,TGTGCCAGCACCTATGGGGCGAGTATAGAGACCCAGTACTTC,CASTYGASIETQYF
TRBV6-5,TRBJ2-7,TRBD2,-,TGTGCCAGCAGAACTAGCGGGGGGACCTACGAGCAGTACTTC,CASRTSGGTYEQYF
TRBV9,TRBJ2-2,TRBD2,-,TGTGCCAGCAGCGGGTTGCCGGGGGGCACCGGGGAGCTGTTTTTT,CASSGLPGGTGELFF
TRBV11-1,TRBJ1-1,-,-,TGTGCCAGCAGCTCACAGGGCACTGAAGCTTTCTTT,CASSSQGTEAFF
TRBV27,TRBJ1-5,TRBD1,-,TGTGCCAGCAGAAGGACAGGGGGGAATCAGCCCCAGCATTTT,CASRRTGGNQPQHF
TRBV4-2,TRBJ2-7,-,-,TGTGCCAGCAGCCAAGATGTAAAGGGGACCTACGAGCAGTACTTC,CASSQDVKGTYEQYF
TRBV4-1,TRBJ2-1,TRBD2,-,TGCGCCAGCAGCCAAGGTCTAGCGGGCTCCTACAATGAGCAGTTCTTC,CASSQGLAGSYNEQFF
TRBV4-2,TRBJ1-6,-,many,TGTGCTTCCCAGCAGCCAAGAGGCGTTGGTAATTCACCCCTCCACTTT,CASQQPRGVGNSPLHF
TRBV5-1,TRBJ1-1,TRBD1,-,TGCGCCAGCAGCTTGGACAGGGGGTCGGGTACTGAAGCTTTCTTT,CASSLDRGSGTEAFF
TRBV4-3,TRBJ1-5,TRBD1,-,TGCGCCAGCAGCCCGACAGGGTATAATGTTGGTCAGCCCCAGCATTTT,CASSPTGYNVGQPQHF
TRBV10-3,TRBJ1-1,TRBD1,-,TGTGCCATCGCCGGACAGGGTTACACTGAAGCTTTCTTT,CAIAGQGYTEAFF
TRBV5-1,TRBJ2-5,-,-,TGCGCCAGCAGCTTGGCCGACTCGCCAGAAGAGACCCAGTACTTC,CASSLADSPEETQYF
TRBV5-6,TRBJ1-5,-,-,TGTGCCAGCAGCTTGGGACTCGACAGGATTAGCAATCAGCCCCAGCATTTT,CASSLGLDRISNQPQHF
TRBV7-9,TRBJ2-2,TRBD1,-,TGTGCCAGCAGCTTAACCCAGGGGACAGTTGCGACCGGGGAGCTGTTTTTT,CASSLTQGTVATGELFF
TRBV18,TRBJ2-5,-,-,TGTGCCAGCTCACGGGGACAACCCCCAGAGACCCAGTACTTC,CASSRGQPPETQYF
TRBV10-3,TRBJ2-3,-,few,TGTGCCATCGGCGGCGCAGATACGCAGTATTTT,CAIGGADTQYF
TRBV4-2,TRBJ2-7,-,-,TGTGCCAGCAGCCAAGACGGCGGTAGGATCATTTACTTC,CASSQDGGRIIYF
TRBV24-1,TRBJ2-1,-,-,TGTGCCACCAGTGCACCAGGGAACAATGAGCAGTTCTTC,CATSAPGNNEQFF
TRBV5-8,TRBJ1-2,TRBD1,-,TGTGCCAGCAGCTTGGAAACAGGGGGCGTTAGGGGCTACACCTTC,CASSLETGGVRGYTF
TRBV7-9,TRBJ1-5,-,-,TGTGCCAGCAGCTTAGGGGACATCTATAGCAATCAGCCCCAGCATTTT,CASSLGDIYSNQPQHF
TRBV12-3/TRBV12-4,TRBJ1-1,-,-,TGTGCCAACGGGGGGCAGAACACTGAAGCTTTCTTT,CANGGQNTEAFF